The subject of this entry is one T cell receptor (beta chain). Its antigen remains unidentified. The data were obtained in a study of OX40 agonist ivuxolimab in advanced cancers. Study-level points and caveats: Individuals who were partial responders at 0.1-3.0 mg/kg had clonal expansion that ranked among the lowest. Relative to CD4+ cells, CD8+ T cells on average had more expanded clones.

CDR3 length: 17 residues. V was pared by 4 bases and J by 2 bases, with 8 bases of the junction left unmatched. Germline loops: CDR1 SGHVS, CDR2 FQNEAQ. Sequencing used immunoSEQ multiplex PCR; TCRdb keeps in-frame clones, though not all of them. This table holds roughly 40,000 clones, about 90% found once. The chain has TRBV7-8 and TRBJ2-3; TRBD2 aligns across 11 bases. This sample comprised CD4+ or CD8+ T cells sorted from blood, obtained in a trial of the OX40 agonist ivuxolimab. The sequence came from an adult with an advanced solid tumor such as melanoma, head and neck, liver or kidney cancer. CDR3 bases: TGTGCCAGCAGCTCCCCGACTAGCGGGACCCACACAGATACGCAGTATTTT. Translating gives CASSSPTSGTHTDTQYF.